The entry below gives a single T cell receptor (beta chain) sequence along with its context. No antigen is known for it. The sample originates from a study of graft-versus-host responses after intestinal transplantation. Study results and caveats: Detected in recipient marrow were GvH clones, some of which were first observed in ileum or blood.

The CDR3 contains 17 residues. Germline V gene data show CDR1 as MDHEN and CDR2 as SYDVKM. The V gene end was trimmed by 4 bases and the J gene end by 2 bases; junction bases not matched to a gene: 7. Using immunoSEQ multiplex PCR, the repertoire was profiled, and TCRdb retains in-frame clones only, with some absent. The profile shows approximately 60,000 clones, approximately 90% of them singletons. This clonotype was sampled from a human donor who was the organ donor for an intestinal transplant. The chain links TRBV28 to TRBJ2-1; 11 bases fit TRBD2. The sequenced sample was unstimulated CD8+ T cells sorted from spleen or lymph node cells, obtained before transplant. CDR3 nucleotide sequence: TGTGCCAGCAGTTCCCCATGGACTAGCGGGCCCTACAATGAGCAGTTCTTC. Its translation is CASSSPWTSGPYNEQFF.